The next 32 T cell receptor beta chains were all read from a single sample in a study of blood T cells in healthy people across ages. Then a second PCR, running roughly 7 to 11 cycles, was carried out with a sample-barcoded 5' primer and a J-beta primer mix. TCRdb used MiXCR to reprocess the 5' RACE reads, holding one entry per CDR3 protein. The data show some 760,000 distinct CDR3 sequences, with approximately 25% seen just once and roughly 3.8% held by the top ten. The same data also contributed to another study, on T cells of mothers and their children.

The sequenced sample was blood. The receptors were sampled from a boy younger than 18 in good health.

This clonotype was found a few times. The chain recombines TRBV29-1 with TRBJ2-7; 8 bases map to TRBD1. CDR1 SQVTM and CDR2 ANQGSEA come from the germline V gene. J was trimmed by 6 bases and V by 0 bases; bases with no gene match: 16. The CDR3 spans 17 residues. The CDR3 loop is CSVEDQGTGGPLGEQYF. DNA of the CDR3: TGCAGCGTTGAAGACCAGGGGACAGGCGGTCCCCTCGGCGAGCAGTACTTC.

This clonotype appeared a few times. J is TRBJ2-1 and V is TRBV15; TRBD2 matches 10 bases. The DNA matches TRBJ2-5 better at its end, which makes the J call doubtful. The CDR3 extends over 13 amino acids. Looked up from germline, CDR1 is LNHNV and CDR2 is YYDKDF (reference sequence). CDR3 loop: CATSSGLAEAQYF. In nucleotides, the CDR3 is TGTGCCACCAGCAGCGGACTAGCGGAGGCCCAGTACTTC.

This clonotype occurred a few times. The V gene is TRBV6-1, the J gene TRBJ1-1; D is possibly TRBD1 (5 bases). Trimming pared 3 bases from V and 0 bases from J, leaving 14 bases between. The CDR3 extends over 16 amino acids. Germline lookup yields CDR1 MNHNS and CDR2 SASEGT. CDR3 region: CASSDGPGRVNTEAFF. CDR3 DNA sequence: TGTGCCAGCAGTGATGGTCCGGGACGGGTGAACACTGAAGCTTTCTTT.

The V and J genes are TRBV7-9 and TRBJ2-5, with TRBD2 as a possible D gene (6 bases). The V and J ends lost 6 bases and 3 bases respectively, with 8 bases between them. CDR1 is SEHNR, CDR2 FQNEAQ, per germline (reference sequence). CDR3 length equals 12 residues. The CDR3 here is CASRRLEETQYF. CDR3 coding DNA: TGTGCCAGCAGACGACTAGAAGAGACCCAGTACTTC. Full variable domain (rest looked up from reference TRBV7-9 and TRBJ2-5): DTGVSQNPRHKITKRGQNVTFRCDPISEHNRLYWYRQTLGQGPEFLTYFQNEAQLEKSRLLSDRFSAERPKGSFSTLEIQRTEQGDSAMYLCASRRLEETQYFGPGTRLLVL.

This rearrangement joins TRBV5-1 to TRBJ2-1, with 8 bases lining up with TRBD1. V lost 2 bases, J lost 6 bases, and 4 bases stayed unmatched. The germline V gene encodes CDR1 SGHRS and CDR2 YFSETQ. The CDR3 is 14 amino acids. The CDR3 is CASSFGQGTNEQFF. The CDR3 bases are TGCGCCAGCAGCTTCGGACAGGGTACCAATGAGCAGTTCTTC.

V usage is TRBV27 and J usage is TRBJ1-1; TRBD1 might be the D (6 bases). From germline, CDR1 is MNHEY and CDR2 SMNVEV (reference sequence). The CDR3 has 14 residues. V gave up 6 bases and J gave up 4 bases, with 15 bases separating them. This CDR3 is CASRPRGTSTEAFF. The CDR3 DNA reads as TGTGCCAGCAGGCCCAGGGGAACTTCCACTGAAGCTTTCTTT.

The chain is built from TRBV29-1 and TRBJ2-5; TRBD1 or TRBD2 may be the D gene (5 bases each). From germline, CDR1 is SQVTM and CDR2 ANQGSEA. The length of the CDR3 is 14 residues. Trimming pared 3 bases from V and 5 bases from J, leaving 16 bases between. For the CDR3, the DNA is TGCAGCGTTGAGCTCCGGGACCTCGGTGAGACCCAGTACTTC. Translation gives CSVELRDLGETQYF. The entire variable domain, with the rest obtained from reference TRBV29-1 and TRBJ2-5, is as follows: SAVISQKPSRDICQRGTSLTIQCQVDSQVTMMFWYRQQPGQSLTLIATANQGSEATYESGFVIDKFPISRPNLTFSTLTVSNMSPEDSSIYLCSVELRDLGETQYFGPGTRLLVL.

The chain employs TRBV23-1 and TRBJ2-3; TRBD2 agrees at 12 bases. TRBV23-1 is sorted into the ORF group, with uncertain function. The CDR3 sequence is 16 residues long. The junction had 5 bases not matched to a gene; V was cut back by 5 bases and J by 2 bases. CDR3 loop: CASSGWTSGNTDTQYF. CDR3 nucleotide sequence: TGCGCCAGCAGTGGATGGACTAGCGGGAACACAGATACGCAGTATTTT.

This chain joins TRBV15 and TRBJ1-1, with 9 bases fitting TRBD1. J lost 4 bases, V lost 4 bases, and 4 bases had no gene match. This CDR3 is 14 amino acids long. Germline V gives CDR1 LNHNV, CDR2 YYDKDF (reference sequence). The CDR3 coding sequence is TGTGCCACCAGCAAGGACAGGGGCCCCACTGAAGCTTTCTTT. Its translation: CATSKDRGPTEAFF.

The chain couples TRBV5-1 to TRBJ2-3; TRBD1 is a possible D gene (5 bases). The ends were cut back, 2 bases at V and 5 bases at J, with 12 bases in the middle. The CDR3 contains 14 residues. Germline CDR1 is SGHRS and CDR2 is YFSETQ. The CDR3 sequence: CASSFPGQGDTQYF. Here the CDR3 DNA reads TGCGCCAGCAGCTTTCCAGGCCAGGGAGATACGCAGTATTTT.

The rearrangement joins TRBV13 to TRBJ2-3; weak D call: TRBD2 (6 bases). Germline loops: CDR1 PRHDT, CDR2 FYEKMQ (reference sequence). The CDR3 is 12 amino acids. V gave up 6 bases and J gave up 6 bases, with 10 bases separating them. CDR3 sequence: CASRGGKDTQYF. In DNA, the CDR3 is TGTGCCAGCAGGGGGGGTAAGGATACGCAGTATTTT.

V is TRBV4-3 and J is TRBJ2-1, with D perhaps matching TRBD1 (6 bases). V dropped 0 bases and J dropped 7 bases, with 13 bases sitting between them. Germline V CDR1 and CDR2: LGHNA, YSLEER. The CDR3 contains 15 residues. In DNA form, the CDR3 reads TGCGCCAGCAGCCAAGACCGGGACCAGGGGAATGAGCAGTTCTTC. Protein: CASSQDRDQGNEQFF.

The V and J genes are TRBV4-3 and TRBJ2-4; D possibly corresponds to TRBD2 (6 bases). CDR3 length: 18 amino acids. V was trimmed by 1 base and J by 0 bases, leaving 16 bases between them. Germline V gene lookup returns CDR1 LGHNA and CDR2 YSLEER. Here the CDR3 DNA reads TGCGCCAGCAGCCAAGTTCTCGGAGGGTGGAAAGCCAAAAACATTCAGTACTTC. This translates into CASSQVLGGWKAKNIQYF.

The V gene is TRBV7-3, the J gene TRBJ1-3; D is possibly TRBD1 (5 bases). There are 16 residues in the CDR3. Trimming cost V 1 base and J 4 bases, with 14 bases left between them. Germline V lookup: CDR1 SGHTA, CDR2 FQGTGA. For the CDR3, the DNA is TGTGCCAGCAGCTTAATTGTGAGGGGAAACGGAAACACCATATATTTT. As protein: CASSLIVRGNGNTIYF.

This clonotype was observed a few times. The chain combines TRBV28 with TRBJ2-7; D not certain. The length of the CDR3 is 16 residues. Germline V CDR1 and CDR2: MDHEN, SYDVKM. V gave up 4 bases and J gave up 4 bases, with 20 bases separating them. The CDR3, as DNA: TGTGCCAGCAGTTGGGGATCGGTGGCTCCTATTTACGAGCAGTACTTC. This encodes CASSWGSVAPIYEQYF. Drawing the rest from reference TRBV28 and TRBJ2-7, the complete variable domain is DVKVTQSSRYLVKRTGEKVFLECVQDMDHENMFWYRQDPGLGLRLIYFSYDVKMKEKGDIPEGYSVSREKKERFSLILESASTNQTSMYLCASSWGSVAPIYEQYFGPGTRLTVT.

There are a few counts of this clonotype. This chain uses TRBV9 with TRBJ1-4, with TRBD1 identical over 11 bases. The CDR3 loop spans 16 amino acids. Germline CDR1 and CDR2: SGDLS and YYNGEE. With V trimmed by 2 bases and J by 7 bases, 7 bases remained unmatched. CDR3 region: CASSVDRGRGGEKLFF. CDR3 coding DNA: TGTGCCAGCAGCGTGGACAGGGGGCGCGGTGGTGAAAAACTGTTTTTT.

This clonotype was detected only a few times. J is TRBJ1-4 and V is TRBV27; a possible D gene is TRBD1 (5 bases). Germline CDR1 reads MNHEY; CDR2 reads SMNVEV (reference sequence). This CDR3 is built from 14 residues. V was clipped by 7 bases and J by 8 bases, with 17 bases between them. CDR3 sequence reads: CASMEQAPGEKLFF. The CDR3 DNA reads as TGTGCCAGCATGGAACAGGCCCCTGGGGAAAAACTGTTTTTT.

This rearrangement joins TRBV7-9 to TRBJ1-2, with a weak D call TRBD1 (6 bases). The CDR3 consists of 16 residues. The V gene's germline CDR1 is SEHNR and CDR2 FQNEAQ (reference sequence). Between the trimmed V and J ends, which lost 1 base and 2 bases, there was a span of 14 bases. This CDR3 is CASSLGGGEKNYGYTF. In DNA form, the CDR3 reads TGTGCCAGCAGCTTAGGAGGGGGAGAGAAAAACTATGGCTACACCTTC. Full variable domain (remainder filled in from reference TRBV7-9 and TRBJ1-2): DTGVSQNPRHKITKRGQNVTFRCDPISEHNRLYWYRQTLGQGPEFLTYFQNEAQLEKSRLLSDRFSAERPKGSFSTLEIQRTEQGDSAMYLCASSLGGGEKNYGYTFGSGTRLTVV.

The CDR3 nucleotides read TGCGCCAGCAGCCAAGAAGGGTTCCGGGTGGGGACTAGCAGCTACGAGCAGTACTTC. This codes for CASSQEGFRVGTSSYEQYF. V and J are TRBV4-1 and TRBJ2-7; 9 bases agree with TRBD2. Per germline, CDR1 MGHRA and CDR2 YSYEKL. With 0 bases clipped from V and 3 bases from J, the junction kept 15 bases outside the gene matches. CDR3 length equals 19 residues.

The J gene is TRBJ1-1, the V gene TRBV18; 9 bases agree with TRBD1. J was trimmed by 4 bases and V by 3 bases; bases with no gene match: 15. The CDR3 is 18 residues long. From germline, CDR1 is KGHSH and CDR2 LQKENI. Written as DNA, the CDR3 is TGTGCCAGCTCACCCTCCCTTGGACAGGGGATTGACGCCACTGAAGCTTTCTTT. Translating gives CASSPSLGQGIDATEAFF.

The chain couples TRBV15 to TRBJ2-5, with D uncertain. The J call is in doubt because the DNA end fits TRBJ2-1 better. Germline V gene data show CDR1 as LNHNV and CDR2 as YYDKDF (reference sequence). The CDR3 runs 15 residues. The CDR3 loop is CATSREMNDYNEQFF. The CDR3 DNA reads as TGTGCCACCAGCAGAGAGATGAACGATTACAATGAGCAGTTCTTC.

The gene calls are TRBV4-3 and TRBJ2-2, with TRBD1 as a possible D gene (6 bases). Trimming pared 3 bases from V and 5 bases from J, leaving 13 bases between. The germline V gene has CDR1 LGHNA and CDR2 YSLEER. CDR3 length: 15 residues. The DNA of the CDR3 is TGCGCCAGCAGCCACCGTTACAGGGAAACCGGGGAGCTGTTTTTT. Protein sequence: CASSHRYRETGELFF.

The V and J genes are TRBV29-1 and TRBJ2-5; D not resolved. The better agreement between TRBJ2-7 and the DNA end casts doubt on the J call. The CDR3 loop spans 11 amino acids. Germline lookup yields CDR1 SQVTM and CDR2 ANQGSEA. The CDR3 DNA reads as TGCAGCGTTCTGATAGCCTACGAGCAGTACTTC. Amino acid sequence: CSVLIAYEQYF.

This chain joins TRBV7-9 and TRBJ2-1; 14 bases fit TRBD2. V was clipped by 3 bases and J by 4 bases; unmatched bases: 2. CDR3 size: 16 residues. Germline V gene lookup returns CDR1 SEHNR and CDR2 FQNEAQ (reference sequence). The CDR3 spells CASSLWTSGRYNEQFF. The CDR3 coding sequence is TGTGCCAGCAGCTTGTGGACTAGCGGGAGGTACAATGAGCAGTTCTTC.

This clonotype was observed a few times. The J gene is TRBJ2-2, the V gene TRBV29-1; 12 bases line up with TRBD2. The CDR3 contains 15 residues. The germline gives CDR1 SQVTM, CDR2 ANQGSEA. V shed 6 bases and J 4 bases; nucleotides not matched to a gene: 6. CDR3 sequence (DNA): TGCAGCGTCCAACTAGCGGGGGGCGGCACCGGGGAGCTGTTTTTT. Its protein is CSVQLAGGGTGELFF.

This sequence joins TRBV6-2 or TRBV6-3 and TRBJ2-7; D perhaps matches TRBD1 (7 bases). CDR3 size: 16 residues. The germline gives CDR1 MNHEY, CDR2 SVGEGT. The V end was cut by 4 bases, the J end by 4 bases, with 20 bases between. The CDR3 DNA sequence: TGTGCCAGCAGTTGGACCCAGGGGGGCGTTGTTTACGAGCAGTACTTC. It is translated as CASSWTQGGVVYEQYF.

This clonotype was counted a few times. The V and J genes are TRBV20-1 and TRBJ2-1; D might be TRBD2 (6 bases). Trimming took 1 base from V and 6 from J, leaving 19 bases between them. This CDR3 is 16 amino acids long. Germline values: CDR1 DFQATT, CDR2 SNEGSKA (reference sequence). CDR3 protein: CSARGARGGTLNEQFF. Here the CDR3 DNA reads TGCAGTGCTAGAGGGGCTCGGGGCGGGACCCTCAATGAGCAGTTCTTC.

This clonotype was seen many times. CDR3 bases: TGTGCCAGCAGCTTAGTTTTTTTGAGCACTGAAGCTTTCTTT. This sequence encodes CASSLVFLSTEAFF. The V and J genes are TRBV11-2 and TRBJ1-1; no clear D gene. The CDR3 spans 14 residues. Germline V gives CDR1 SGHAT, CDR2 FQNNGV. Trimming took 1 base from V and 4 from J, leaving 10 bases between them.

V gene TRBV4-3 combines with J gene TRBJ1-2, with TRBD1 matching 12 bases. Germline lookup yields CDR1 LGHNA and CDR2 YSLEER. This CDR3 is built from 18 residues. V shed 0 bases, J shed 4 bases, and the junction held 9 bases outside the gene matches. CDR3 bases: TGCGCCAGCAGCCAAGAGCATCCCCCGGGACAGGGGGCCTATGGCTACACCTTC. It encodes CASSQEHPPGQGAYGYTF.

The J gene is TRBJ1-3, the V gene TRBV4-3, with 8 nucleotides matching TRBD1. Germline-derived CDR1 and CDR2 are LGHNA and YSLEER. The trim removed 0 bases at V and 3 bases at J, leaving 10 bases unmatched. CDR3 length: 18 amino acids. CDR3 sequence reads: CASSQERFQGADGNTIYF. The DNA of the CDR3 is TGCGCCAGCAGCCAAGAGCGATTCCAGGGGGCAGATGGAAACACCATATATTTT.

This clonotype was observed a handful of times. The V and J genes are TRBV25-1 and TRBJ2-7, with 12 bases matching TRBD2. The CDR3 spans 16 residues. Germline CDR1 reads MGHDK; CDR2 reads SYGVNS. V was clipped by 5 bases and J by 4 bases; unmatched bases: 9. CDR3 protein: CASSHPTSGRPYEQYF. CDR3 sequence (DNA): TGTGCCAGCAGTCATCCCACTAGCGGGAGGCCTTACGAGCAGTACTTC.

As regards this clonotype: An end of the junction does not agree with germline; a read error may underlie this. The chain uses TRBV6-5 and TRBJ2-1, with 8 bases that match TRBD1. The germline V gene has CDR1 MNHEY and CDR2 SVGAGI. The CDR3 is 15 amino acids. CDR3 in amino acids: CTSSYGTGGYNEQFF. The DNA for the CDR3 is TGTACCAGCAGTTACGGAACAGGGGGATACAATGAGCAGTTCTTC.